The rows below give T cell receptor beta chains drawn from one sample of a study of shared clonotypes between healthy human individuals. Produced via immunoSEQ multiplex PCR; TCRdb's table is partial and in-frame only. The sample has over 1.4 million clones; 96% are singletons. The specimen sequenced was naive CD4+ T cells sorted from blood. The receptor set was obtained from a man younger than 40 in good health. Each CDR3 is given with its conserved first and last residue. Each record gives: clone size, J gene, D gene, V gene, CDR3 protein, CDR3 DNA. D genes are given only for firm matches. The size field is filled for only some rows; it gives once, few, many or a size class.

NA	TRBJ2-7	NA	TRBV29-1	CSVVVPPYEQYF	TGCAGCGTTGTTGTTCCCCCCTACGAGCAGTACTTC
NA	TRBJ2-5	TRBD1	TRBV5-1	CASSPGQTLQETQYF	TGCGCCAGCAGCCCGGGACAGACACTACAAGAGACCCAGTACTTC
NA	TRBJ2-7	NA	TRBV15	CATSPNPHAEYPVLSSYEQYF	TGTGCCACCAGCCCAAACCCTCACGCGGAGTACCCCGTCCTCTCCTCCTACGAGCAGTACTTC
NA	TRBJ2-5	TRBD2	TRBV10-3	CAISEGSGKETQYF	TGTGCCATCAGTGAAGGTAGCGGGAAAGAGACCCAGTACTTC
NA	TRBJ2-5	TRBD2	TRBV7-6	CASSLGGSGQETQYF	TGTGCCAGCAGCTTAGGCGGGAGTGGCCAAGAGACCCAGTACTTC
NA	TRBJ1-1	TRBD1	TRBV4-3	CASSQVGRQGVEAFF	TGCGCCAGCAGCCAAGTGGGGAGACAGGGGGTTGAAGCTTTCTTT
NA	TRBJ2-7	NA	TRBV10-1	CASSESPAGQYF	TGCGCCAGCAGTGAGTCCCCGGCGGGGCAGTACTTC
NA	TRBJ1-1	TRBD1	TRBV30	CAWKRDRVGMNTEAFF	TGTGCCTGGAAACGGGACAGGGTGGGTATGAACACTGAAGCTTTCTTT
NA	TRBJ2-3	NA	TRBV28	CASSLRRAVRTDTQYF	TGTGCCAGCAGTTTACGGCGGGCGGTGCGCACAGATACGCAGTATTTT
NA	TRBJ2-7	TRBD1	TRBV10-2	CASGRGQGKHEQYF	TGCGCCAGCGGTAGAGGACAGGGGAAGCACGAGCAGTACTTC
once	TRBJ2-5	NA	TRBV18	CASSLTPGTGRQETQYF	TGTGCCAGCTCACTGACCCCCGGAACAGGACGGCAAGAGACCCAGTACTTC
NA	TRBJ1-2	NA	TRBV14	CASSQQYRLGNYGYTF	TGTGCCAGCAGCCAACAGTATCGGTTGGGGAACTATGGCTACACCTTC
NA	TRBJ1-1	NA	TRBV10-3	CAISQVGQTEAFF	TGTGCCATCAGTCAGGTGGGGCAGACTGAAGCTTTCTTT
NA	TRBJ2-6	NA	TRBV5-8	CTSRISGANVLTF	TGTACATCCAGAATCTCTGGGGCCAACGTCCTGACTTTC
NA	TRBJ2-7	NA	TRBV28	CASSLGPNYEQYF	TGTGCCAGCAGTTTAGGACCCAACTACGAGCAGTACTTC
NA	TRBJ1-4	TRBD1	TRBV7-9	CASSSRDRGLSNEKLFF	TGTGCCAGCAGCTCCCGGGACAGGGGATTATCTAATGAAAAACTGTTTTTT
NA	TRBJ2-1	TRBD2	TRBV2	CASRPRGLNNEQFF	TGTGCCAGCAGGCCCCGGGGACTAAACAATGAGCAGTTCTTC
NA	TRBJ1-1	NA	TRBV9	CASSVGGRVENTEAFF	TGTGCCAGCAGCGTAGGGGGTCGGGTTGAGAACACTGAAGCTTTCTTT
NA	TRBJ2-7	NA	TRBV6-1	CASSVLPESYEQYF	TGTGCCAGCAGTGTTCTTCCAGAATCCTACGAGCAGTACTTC
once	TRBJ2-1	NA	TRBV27	CASSFSLSADEQFF	TGTGCCAGCAGTTTCTCACTTAGCGCGGATGAGCAGTTCTTC
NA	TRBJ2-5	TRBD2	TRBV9	CASSDGTSGETQYF	TGTGCCAGCAGCGATGGGACTAGCGGAGAGACCCAGTACTTC